This T cell receptor beta chain was captured by sequencing in a study of cytomegalovirus exposure and HLA in healthy donors. Study outcomes and limitations: Rarity characterized most TCR sequences, yet some public TCRs appeared in many donors. A prior analysis recorded that most TCR beta V segments were productive about 87% or about 30% of the time. Serostatus for CMV was the only available immune exposure information.

Regarding this clone: The antigen is undetermined.

V was trimmed by 3 bases and J by 5 bases, leaving 8 bases between them. Germline CDR1 DFQATT, CDR2 SNEGSKA (reference sequence). CDR3 length: 11 residues. When sampled, the donors appeared nominally healthy, though they likely had unrecorded immune exposures. 13 Jbeta primers and 60 Vbeta primers were used for the PCR. TCRdb's copy holds only in-frame clones and misses some; the assay was immunoSEQ multiplex PCR. The sample contains 140,000 to 150,000 clones, approximately 78% of which appear only once. The chain has TRBV20-1 and TRBJ2-7; no firm D call. The receptor's source is a female donor in good health and CMV-seronegative. What was sequenced was PBMCs. The CDR3 bases are TGCAGTGCTAGTTTTTTCGACGAGCAGTACTTC. It codes for CSASFFDEQYF.